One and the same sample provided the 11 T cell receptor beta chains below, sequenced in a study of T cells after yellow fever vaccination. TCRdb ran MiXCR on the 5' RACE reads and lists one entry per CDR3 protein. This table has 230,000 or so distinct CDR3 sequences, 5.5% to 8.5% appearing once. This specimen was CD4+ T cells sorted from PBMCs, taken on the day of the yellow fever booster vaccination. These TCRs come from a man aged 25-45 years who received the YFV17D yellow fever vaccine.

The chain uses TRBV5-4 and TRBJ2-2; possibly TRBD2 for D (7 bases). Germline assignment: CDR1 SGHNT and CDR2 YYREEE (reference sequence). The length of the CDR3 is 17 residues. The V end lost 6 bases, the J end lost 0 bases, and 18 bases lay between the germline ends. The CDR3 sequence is CASTSRGGGPNTGELFF. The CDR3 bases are TGTGCCAGCACCTCGCGGGGAGGGGGTCCGAACACCGGGGAGCTGTTTTTT.

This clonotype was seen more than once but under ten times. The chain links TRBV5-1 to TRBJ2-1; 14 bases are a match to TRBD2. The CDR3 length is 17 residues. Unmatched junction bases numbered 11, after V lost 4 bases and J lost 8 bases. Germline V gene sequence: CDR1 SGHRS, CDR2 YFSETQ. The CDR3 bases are TGCGCCAGCAGCGGGGGACTAGCGGGAGATCGGGGCGATGAGCAGTTCTTC. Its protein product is CASSGGLAGDRGDEQFF.

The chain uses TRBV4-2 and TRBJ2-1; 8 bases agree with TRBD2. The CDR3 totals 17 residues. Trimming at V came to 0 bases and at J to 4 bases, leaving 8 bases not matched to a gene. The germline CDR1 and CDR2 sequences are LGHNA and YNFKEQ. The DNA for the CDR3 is TGTGCCAGCAGCCAAGAGGGAACTAGCGGCCCATACAATGAGCAGTTCTTC. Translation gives CASSQEGTSGPYNEQFF.

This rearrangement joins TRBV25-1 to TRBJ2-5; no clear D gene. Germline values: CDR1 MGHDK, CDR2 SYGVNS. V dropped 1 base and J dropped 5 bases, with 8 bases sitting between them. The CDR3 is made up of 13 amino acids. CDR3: CASSESNEETQYF. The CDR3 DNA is TGTGCCAGCAGTGAATCTAATGAGGAGACCCAGTACTTC.

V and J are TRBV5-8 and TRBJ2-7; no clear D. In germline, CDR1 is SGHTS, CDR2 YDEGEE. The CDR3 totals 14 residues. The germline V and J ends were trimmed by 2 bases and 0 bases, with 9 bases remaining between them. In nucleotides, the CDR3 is TGTGCCAGCAGCTTCCGTTTAAGCTCCTACGAGCAGTACTTC. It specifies CASSFRLSSYEQYF.

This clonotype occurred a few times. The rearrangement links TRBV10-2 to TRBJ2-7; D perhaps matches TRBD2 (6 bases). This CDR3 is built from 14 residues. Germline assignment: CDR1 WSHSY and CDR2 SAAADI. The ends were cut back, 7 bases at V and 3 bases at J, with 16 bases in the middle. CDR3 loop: CASTLGGISYEQYF. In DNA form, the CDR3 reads TGCGCCAGCACTCTAGGAGGGATCAGCTACGAGCAGTACTTC.

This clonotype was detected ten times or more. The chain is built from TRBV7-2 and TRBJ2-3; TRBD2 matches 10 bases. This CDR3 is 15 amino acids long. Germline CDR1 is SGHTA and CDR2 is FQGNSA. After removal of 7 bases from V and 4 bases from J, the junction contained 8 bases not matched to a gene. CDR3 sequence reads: CASIISGRAADTQYF. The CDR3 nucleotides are TGTGCCAGCATCATCAGCGGGAGGGCCGCAGATACGCAGTATTTT.

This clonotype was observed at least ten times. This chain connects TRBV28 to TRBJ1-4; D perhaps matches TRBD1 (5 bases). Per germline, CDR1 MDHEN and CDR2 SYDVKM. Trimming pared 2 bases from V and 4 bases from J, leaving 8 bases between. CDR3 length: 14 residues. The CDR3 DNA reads TGTGCCAGCAGTTTAGGGGGACTTAATGAAAAACTGTTTTTT. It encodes CASSLGGLNEKLFF.

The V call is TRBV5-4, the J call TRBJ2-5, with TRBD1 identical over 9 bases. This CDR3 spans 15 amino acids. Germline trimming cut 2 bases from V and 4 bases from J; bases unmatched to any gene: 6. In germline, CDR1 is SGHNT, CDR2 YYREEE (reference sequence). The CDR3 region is CASSFLTGGRETQYF. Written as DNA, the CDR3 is TGTGCCAGCAGCTTTCTAACAGGGGGCCGAGAGACCCAGTACTTC.

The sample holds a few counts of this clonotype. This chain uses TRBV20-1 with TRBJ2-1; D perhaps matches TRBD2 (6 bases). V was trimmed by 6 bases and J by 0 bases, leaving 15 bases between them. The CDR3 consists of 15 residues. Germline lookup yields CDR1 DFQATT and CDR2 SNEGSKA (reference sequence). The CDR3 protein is CSAERAGSSYNEQFF. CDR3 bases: TGCAGTGCGGAACGGGCGGGGAGCTCCTACAATGAGCAGTTCTTC.

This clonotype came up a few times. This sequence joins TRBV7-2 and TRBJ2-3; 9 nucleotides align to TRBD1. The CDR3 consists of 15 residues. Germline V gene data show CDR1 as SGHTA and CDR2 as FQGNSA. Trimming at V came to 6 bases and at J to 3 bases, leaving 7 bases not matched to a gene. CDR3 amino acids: CASRAGTGTTDTQYF. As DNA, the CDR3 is TGTGCCAGCAGAGCCGGGACAGGGACGACAGATACGCAGTATTTT. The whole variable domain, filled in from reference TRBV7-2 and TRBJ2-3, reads GAGVSQSPSNKVTEKGKDVELRCDPISGHTALYWYRQSLGQGLEFLIYFQGNSAPDKSGLPSDRFSAERTGGSVSTLTIQRTQQEDSAVYLCASRAGTGTTDTQYFGPGTRLTVL.